This TCR beta chain came from a study of PD-L1 blockade in urothelial cancer. Sequenced by immunoSEQ multiplex PCR; TCRdb stores in-frame clones only, minus some. The sample lists just over 50,000 clones; approximately 83% were seen once. The sample was PBMCs, taken around atezolizumab (anti-PD-L1) treatment. The sequence derives from a man between 60 and 75 years old with urothelial cancer.

For the CDR3, the DNA is TGTGCCAGCAGCCCGGACACTAGCGCCGTCTTTGCGCAGTATTTT. Amino acids: CASSPDTSAVFAQYF. The V call is TRBV5-4, the J call TRBJ2-3; 7 nucleotides line up with TRBD2. The CDR3 sequence is 15 residues long. Germline-derived CDR1 and CDR2 are SGHNT and YYREEE (reference sequence). The ends lost 4 bases at V and 10 bases at J; junction bases unmatched: 15. Based on the CDR3 plus reference TRBV5-4 and TRBJ2-3, the full variable domain is ETGVTQSPTHLIKTRGQQVTLRCSSQSGHNTVSWYQQALGQGPQFIFQYYREEENGRGNFPPRFSGLQFPNYSSELNVNALELDDSALYLCASSPDTSAVFAQYFGPGTRLTVL.